Described below is a single T cell receptor (beta chain) sequence and its context. As yet, its antigen is unknown. An end of the junction does not agree with germline; a read error may underlie this. A primer in the constant region served to generate TCR beta cDNA from roughly 520 ng of total RNA. Three nested multiplex PCR rounds, a slightly modified ARM-PCR method, built the TCR beta libraries. A C-beta reverse primer was combined with TRBV1-TRBV30 forward primers in the first two PCR rounds, and each round had approximately 9 cycles. MiXCR, run by TCRdb on the multiplex PCR reads, gives a single entry per CDR3 protein. The sample consists of almost 200,000 distinct CDR3 sequences, approximately 65% of them appearing once. RNA was extracted from whole blood without cell sorting, alongside germline DNA. None of the patients had received treatment, and all had chronic HBV infection. This record comes from a study of tumor-infiltrating lymphocytes in primary liver carcinoma. Study-wide context: The five patients, who were men and women, ranged in age from 30 to 69 years. Regarding the study as a whole: Tumors reached a significantly greater top-250-clone fraction than blood did (p = 0.039). Since the samples were bulk and unsorted, the CD4+ and CD8+ repertoires were not compared.

Germline assignment: CDR1 MDHEN and CDR2 SYDVKM. The CDR3 totals 20 residues. The chain has TRBV28 and TRBJ1-4, with TRBD1 matching 9 bases. This sequence was found in a woman in her sixties with primary liver carcinoma and hepatitis B virus infection. Sequencing was carried out using peripheral blood. The CDR3 DNA sequence: TGTGTCAGCAGTATGACTCGGCCTCGGGACAGGGAAGAGACTAATGAAAAACTGTTTTTT. Its translation is CVSSMTRPRDREETNEKLFF.